This T cell receptor (beta chain) appears in the sequencing data of a study of cytomegalovirus exposure and HLA in healthy donors. V gave up 2 bases and J gave up 3 bases; unmatched junction bases: 8. This CDR3 is 16 amino acids long. Per the germline V gene, CDR1 is SGHTA and CDR2 is FQGTGA. Findings of the study overall: Sequencing artifact likely explains a cluster of highly shared sequence variants. Later analysis identified several of the most significant clusters that appeared linked to common viral pathogens. CMV serostatus stood as the only immune exposure information on hand.

PCR involved 60 Vbeta and 13 Jbeta primers. Libraries were prepared by immunoSEQ multiplex PCR; TCRdb keeps only in-frame clonotypes and omits some of them. The table records nearly 110,000 clones, around 80% of them present only once. This clone showed up just once. Its antigen remains unidentified. The TCR originated in a woman in her fifties or sixties in good health and CMV-seropositive. The rearrangement joins TRBV7-3 to TRBJ2-3; TRBD2 aligns across 7 bases. Sequenced: PBMCs. CDR3 nucleotides: TGTGCCAGCAGCTTATTAGGCGCGGGGGTAACAGATACGCAGTATTTT. Its translation: CASSLLGAGVTDTQYF.